This T cell receptor (beta chain) was profiled in a study of T cell repertoires in cytomegalovirus infection. Study background: CMV epitopes, recently identified HLA-C-restricted and well-studied HLA-B-restricted, were used. Carrying CMV and the relevant HLA type showed in public TCR beta signatures.

The V gene lost 0 bases and the J gene lost 1 base, with 10 bases spanning the gap. Germline CDR1 and CDR2: SEHNR and FQNEAQ (reference sequence). The CDR3 is 16 residues long. About this clonotype itself: Its antigen is unidentified.

TCRdb recomputed calls from the reads with MiXCR, one row per CDR3 protein. In the table there are some 30,000 distinct CDR3 sequences, roughly a fifth of which are singletons. Broader study findings: In two of eight donors, the top clonotype was HLA-C-restricted CMV-specific.

The chain has TRBV7-9 and TRBJ2-1; D perhaps matches TRBD2 (5 bases). The sample was CD8+ T cells from cultured PBMCs, taken from culture after CMV antigen stimulation. The receptor's source is a human donor in good health (CMV status not recorded). Some clones in this sample may be carry-over from other donors' samples. The CDR3 nucleotides are TGTGCCAGCAGCTTAGCGGGGTCGGGATCCTACAATGAGCAGTTCTTC. This codes for CASSLAGSGSYNEQFF.